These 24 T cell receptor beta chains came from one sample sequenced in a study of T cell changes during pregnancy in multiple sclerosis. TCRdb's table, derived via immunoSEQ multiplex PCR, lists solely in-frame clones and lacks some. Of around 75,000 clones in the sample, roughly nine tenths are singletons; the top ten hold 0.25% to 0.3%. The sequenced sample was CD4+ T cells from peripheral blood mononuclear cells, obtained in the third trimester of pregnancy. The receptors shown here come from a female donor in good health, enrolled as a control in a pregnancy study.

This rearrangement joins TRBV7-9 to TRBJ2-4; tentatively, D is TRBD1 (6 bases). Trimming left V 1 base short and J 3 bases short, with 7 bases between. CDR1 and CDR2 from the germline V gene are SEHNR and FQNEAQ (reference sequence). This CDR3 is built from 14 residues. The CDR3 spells CASSLGGGKNIQYF. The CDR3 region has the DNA TGTGCCAGCAGCTTAGGAGGGGGCAAAAACATTCAGTACTTC. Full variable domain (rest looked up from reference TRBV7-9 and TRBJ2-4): DTGVSQNPRHKITKRGQNVTFRCDPISEHNRLYWYRQTLGQGPEFLTYFQNEAQLEKSRLLSDRFSAERPKGSFSTLEIQRTEQGDSAMYLCASSLGGGKNIQYFGAGTRLSVL.

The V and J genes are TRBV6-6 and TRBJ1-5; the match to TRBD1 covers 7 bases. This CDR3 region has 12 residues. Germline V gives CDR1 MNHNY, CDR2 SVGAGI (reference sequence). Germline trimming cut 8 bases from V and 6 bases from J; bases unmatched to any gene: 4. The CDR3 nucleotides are TGTGCCAGCCAGGGGGTAGGTCAGCCCCAGCATTTT. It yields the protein CASQGVGQPQHF.

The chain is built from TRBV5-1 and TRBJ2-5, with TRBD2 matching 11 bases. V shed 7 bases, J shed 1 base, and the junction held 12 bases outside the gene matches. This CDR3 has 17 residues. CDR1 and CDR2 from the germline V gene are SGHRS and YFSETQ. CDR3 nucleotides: TGCGCCAGCCGCTCGGGGGGCGGGACTAGCGGCCAAGAGACCCAGTACTTC. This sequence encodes CASRSGGGTSGQETQYF. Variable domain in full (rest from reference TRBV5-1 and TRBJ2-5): KAGVTQTPRYLIKTRGQQVTLSCSPISGHRSVSWYQQTPGQGLQFLFEYFSETQRNKGNFPGRFSGRQFSNSRSEMNVSTLELGDSALYLCASRSGGGTSGQETQYFGPGTRLLVL.

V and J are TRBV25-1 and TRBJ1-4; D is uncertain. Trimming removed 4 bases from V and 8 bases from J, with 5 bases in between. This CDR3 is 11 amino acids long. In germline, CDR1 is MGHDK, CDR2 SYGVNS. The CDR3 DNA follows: TGTGCCAGCAGTGGGCTGGAAAAACTGTTTTTT. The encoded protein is CASSGLEKLFF. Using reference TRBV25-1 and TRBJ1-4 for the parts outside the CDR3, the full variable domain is EADIYQTPRYLVIGTGKKITLECSQTMGHDKMYWYQQDPGMELHLIHYSYGVNSTEKGDLSSESTVSRIRTEHFPLTLESARPSHTSQYLCASSGLEKLFFGSGTQLSVL.

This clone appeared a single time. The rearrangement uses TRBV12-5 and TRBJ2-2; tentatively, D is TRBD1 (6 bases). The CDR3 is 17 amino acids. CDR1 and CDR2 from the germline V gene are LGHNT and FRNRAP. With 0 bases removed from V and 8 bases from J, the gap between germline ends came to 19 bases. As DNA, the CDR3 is TGTGCTAGTGGTTTGGTACCGCCAGGGGTAGCCAGTGGGGAGCTGTTTTTT. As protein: CASGLVPPGVASGELFF.

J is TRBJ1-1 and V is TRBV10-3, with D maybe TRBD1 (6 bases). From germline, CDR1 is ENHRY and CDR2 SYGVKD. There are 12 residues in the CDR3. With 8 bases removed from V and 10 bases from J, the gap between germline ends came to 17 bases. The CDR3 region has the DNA TGTGCCATCCGTGGAACAGGGCCCGGAGCTTTCTTT. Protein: CAIRGTGPGAFF.

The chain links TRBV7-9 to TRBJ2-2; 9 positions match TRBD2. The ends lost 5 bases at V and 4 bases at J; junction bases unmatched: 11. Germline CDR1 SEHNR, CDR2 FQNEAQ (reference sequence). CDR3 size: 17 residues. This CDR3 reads CASSPPLAGKGTGELFF. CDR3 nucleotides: TGTGCCAGCAGCCCCCCGCTAGCGGGGAAAGGCACCGGGGAGCTGTTTTTT.

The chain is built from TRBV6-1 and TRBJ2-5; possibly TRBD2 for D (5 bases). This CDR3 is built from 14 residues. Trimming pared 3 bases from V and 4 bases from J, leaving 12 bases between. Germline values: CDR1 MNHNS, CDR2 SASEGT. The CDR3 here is CASSERGRGETQYF. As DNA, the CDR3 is TGTGCCAGCAGTGAGAGAGGGCGTGGAGAGACCCAGTACTTC.

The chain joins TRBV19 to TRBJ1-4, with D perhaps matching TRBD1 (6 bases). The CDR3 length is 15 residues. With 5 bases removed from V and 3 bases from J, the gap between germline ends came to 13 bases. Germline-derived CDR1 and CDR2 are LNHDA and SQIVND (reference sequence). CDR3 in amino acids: CASSSFRGPNEKLFF. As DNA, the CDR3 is TGTGCCAGTAGTTCCTTCAGGGGCCCTAATGAAAAACTGTTTTTT.

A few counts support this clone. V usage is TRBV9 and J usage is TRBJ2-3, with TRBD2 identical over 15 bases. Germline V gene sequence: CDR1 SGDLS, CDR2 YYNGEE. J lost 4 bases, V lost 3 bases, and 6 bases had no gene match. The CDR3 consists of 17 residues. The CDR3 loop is CASSGAGLAGGADTQYF. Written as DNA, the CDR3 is TGTGCCAGCAGCGGCGCGGGACTAGCGGGGGGCGCAGATACGCAGTATTTT.

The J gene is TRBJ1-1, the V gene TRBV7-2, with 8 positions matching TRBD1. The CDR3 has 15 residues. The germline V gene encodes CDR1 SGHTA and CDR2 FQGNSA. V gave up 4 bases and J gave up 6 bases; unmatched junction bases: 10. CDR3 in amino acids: CASSSRQGSMSEAFF. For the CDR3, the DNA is TGTGCCAGCAGCTCCAGACAGGGGAGCATGTCTGAAGCTTTCTTT. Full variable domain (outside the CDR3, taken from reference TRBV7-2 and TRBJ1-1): GAGVSQSPSNKVTEKGKDVELRCDPISGHTALYWYRQSLGQGLEFLIYFQGNSAPDKSGLPSDRFSAERTGGSVSTLTIQRTQQEDSAVYLCASSSRQGSMSEAFFGQGTRLTVV.

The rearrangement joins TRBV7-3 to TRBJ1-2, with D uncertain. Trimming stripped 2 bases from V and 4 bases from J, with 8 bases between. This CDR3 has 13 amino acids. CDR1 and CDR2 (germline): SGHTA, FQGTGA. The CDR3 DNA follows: TGTGCCAGCAGCTTATCCGGGGTCTATGGCTACACCTTC. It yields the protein CASSLSGVYGYTF.

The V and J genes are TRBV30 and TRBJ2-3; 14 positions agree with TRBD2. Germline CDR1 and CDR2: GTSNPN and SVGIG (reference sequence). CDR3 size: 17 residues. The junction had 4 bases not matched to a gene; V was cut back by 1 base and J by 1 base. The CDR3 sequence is CAWSGTSGGWGTDTQYF. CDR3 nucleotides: TGTGCCTGGAGTGGGACTAGCGGGGGGTGGGGCACAGATACGCAGTATTTT.

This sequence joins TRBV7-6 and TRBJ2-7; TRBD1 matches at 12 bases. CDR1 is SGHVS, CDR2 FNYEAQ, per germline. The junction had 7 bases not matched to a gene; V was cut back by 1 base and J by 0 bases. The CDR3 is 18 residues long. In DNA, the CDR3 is TGTGCCAGCAGCTTAGGAGGGACAGGGGGCCCTAGCTCCTACGAGCAGTACTTC. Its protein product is CASSLGGTGGPSSYEQYF.

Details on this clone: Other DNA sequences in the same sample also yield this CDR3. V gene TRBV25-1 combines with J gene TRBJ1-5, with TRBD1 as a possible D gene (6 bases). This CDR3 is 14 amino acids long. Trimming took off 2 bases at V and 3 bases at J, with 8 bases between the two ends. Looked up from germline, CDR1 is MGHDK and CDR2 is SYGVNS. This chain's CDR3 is CASSETGYNQPQHF. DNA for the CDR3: TGTGCCAGCAGTGAAACAGGGTACAATCAGCCCCAGCATTTT.

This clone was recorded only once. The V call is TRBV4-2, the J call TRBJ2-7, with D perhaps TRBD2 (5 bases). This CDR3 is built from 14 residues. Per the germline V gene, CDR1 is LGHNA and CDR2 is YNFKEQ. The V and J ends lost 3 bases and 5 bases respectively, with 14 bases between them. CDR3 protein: CASSQRAGRDEQYF. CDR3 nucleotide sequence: TGTGCCAGCAGCCAGAGGGCCGGAAGGGACGAGCAGTACTTC.

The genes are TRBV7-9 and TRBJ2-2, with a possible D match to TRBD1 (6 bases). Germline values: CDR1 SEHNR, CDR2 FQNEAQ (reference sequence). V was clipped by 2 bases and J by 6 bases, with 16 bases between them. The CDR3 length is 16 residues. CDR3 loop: CASSLLTGRSPGELFF. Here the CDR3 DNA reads TGTGCCAGCAGCTTATTAACAGGGCGGAGTCCCGGGGAGCTGTTTTTT.

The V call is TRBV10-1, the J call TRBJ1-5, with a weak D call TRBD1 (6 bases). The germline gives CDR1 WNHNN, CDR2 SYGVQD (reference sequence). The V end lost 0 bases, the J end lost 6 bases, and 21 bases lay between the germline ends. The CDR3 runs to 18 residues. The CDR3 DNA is TGCGCCAGCAGTGAGTCGTACGGGGGGCTTTCTTCTTGTCAGCCCCAGCATTTT. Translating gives CASSESYGGLSSCQPQHF.

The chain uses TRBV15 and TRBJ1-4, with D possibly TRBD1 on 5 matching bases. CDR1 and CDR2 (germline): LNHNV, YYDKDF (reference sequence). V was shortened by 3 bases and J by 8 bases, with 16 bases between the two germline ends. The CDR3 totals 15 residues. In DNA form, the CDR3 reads TGTGCCACCAGCAGGTTTTCGGGTGGGGGGGAAAAACTGTTTTTT. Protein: CATSRFSGGGEKLFF.

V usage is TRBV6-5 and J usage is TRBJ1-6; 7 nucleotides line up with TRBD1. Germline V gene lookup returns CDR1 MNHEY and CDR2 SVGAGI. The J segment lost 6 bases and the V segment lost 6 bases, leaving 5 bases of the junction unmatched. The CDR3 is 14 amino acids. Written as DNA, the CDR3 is TGTGCCAGCAGGGTAAACAGGGGTAATTCACCCCTCCACTTT. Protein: CASRVNRGNSPLHF.

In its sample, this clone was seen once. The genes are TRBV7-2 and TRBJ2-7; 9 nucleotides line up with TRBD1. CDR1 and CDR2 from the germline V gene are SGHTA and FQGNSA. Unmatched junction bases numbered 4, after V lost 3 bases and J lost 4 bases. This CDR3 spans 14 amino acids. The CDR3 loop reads CASSLSGQGYEQYF. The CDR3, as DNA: TGTGCCAGCAGCTTGTCGGGACAGGGATACGAGCAGTACTTC.

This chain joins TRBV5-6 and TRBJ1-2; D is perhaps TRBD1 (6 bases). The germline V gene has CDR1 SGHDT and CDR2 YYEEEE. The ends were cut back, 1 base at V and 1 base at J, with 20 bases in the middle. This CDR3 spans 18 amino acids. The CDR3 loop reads CASSLPSWEGVNNYGYTF. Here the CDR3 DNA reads TGTGCCAGCAGCTTGCCCTCTTGGGAGGGGGTAAATAACTATGGCTACACCTTC.

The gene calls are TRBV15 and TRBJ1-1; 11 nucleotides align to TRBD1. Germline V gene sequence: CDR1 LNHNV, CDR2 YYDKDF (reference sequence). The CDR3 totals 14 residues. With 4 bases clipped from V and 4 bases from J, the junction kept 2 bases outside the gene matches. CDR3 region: CATSIGQGATEAFF. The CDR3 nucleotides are TGTGCCACCAGCATAGGACAGGGGGCCACTGAAGCTTTCTTT.

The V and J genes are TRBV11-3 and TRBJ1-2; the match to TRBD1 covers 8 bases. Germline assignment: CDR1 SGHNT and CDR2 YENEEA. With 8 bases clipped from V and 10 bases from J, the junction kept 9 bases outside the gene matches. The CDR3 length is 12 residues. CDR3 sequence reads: CASGDRRSYYTF. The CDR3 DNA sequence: TGTGCCAGCGGGGACAGGAGATCTTACTACACCTTC.